Below are 26 T cell receptor beta chains sequenced from a single sample in a study of T-cell reconstitution after alpha-beta-depleted transplantation in children. Preparation of the TCRbeta library was carried out with unique molecular identifiers. TCRdb called the PCR reads again in MiXCR, with one record for every CDR3 protein. This table holds approximately 800,000 distinct CDR3 sequences, 16% found once. The sample here was PBMCs, mostly from graft donor cells, taken 360 days after TCRalphabeta/CD19-depleted stem cell transplant. These receptors were collected from a male patient between 5 and 17 years old who had a stem cell transplant for acute lymphoblastic leukemia, so the T cells may come from the graft donor.

This clonotype has ten or more counts. The gene calls are TRBV7-9 and TRBJ2-5; 11 bases are a match to TRBD2. CDR3 length equals 15 residues. V shed 3 bases, J shed 5 bases, and the junction held 5 bases outside the gene matches. Germline V gives CDR1 SEHNR, CDR2 FQNEAQ (reference sequence). Here the CDR3 reads CASSFGLAGLETQYF. The CDR3 coding sequence is TGTGCCAGCAGCTTTGGACTAGCGGGTTTGGAGACCCAGTACTTC.

The chain uses TRBV2 and TRBJ2-2; TRBD1 matches 8 bases. Germline-derived CDR1 and CDR2 are SNHLY and FYNNEI. The CDR3 length is 16 residues. The J segment lost 2 bases and the V segment lost 2 bases, leaving 4 bases of the junction unmatched. The CDR3 nucleotides read TGTGCCAGCAGTGAAACTCCAGGGGGCAACACCGGGGAGCTGTTTTTT. Amino acid sequence: CASSETPGGNTGELFF.

Comment on this clonotype: Since no conserved phenylalanine or tryptophan closes the CDR3, a read error is the likely cause. This rearrangement joins TRBV6-5 to TRBJ2-5; 8 bases fit TRBD2. The CDR3 consists of 14 residues. Germline CDR1 reads MNHEY; CDR2 reads SVGAGI. After removal of 2 bases from V and 5 bases from J, the junction contained 4 bases not matched to a gene. DNA of the CDR3: TGTGCCAGCAGTTACCTACGCGGGAGGGAGACCCAGTACCTC. It encodes CASSYLRGRETQYL.

The V gene is TRBV2, the J gene TRBJ2-2; 11 bases match TRBD2. The CDR3 loop spans 19 amino acids. Looked up from germline, CDR1 is SNHLY and CDR2 is FYNNEI. V was pared by 5 bases and J by 0 bases, with 11 bases of the junction left unmatched. The CDR3 DNA follows: TGTGCCAGCAGTTTTCTGCTTCCGGGACTAGCGGCGAACACCGGGGAGCTGTTTTTT. Translating it yields CASSFLLPGLAANTGELFF.

In the case of this clonotype: A clone one base away is much larger, so this may be a read error. J is TRBJ2-1 and V is TRBV7-8; D gene unclear. In germline, CDR1 is SGHVS, CDR2 FQNEAQ. The CDR3 spans 17 residues. Trimming took 7 bases from V and 5 from J, leaving 24 bases between them. The CDR3 DNA follows: TGTGCCAGCACCTTCCGAACCGCGAGAGGAAGGAACAATGAGCAGTTCTTC. This translates into CASTFRTARGRNNEQFF. Full variable domain (remainder filled in from reference TRBV7-8 and TRBJ2-1): GAGVSQSPRYKVAKRGQDVALRCDPISGHVSLFWYQQALGQGPEFLTYFQNEAQLDKSGLPSDRFFAERPEGSVSTLKIQRTQQEDSAVYLCASTFRTARGRNNEQFFGPGTRLTVL.

This clonotype was counted only a few times. The chain is built from TRBV28 and TRBJ2-5, with D tentatively TRBD1 (6 bases). Trimming cost V 6 bases and J 7 bases, with 21 bases left between them. This CDR3 region has 15 residues. The germline V gene encodes CDR1 MDHEN and CDR2 SYDVKM. The CDR3 loop reads CASSFRDQGRGTQYF. In nucleotides, the CDR3 is TGTGCCAGCAGCTTCCGGGACCAAGGCAGGGGGACCCAGTACTTC.

This clonotype was counted between two and nine times. The genes are TRBV7-8 and TRBJ2-2, with D possibly TRBD1 on 5 matching bases. The germline gives CDR1 SGHVS, CDR2 FQNEAQ. Trimming stripped 2 bases from V and 5 bases from J, with 9 bases between. This CDR3 is 14 amino acids long. The CDR3 nucleotides are TGTGCCAGCAGCTTATTAGGGGTAACCGGGGAGCTGTTTTTT. Its protein is CASSLLGVTGELFF.

There are a few counts of this clonotype. The chain employs TRBV5-1 and TRBJ1-4; D remains ambiguous. The CDR3 consists of 15 residues. Germline V gives CDR1 SGHRS, CDR2 YFSETQ. V lost 0 bases, J lost 5 bases, and 11 bases lay in between. The CDR3 DNA reads TGCGCCAGCAGCTTGGAGATGGTGGCAAATGAAAAACTGTTTTTT. This encodes CASSLEMVANEKLFF. The full variable domain, with the rest looked up from reference TRBV5-1 and TRBJ1-4, is KAGVTQTPRYLIKTRGQQVTLSCSPISGHRSVSWYQQTPGQGLQFLFEYFSETQRNKGNFPGRFSGRQFSNSRSEMNVSTLELGDSALYLCASSLEMVANEKLFFGSGTQLSVL.

V usage is TRBV5-5 and J usage is TRBJ2-1; 9 positions agree with TRBD2. The CDR3 contains 12 residues. V was pared by 1 base and J by 12 bases, with 2 bases of the junction left unmatched. The germline gives CDR1 SGHKS, CDR2 YYEKEE (reference sequence). The CDR3 DNA follows: TGTGCCAGCAGCTTGTGGCGGGAGGGGCAGTTCTTC. This encodes CASSLWREGQFF.

This clonotype showed up many times. This chain joins TRBV28 and TRBJ1-5; D is possibly TRBD1 (5 bases). From germline, CDR1 is MDHEN and CDR2 SYDVKM. The CDR3 covers 14 residues. V lost 7 bases and J 0 bases, leaving 10 bases between the germline ends. The CDR3 reads CASTLGGSNQPQHF. The CDR3 DNA reads as TGTGCCAGCACCCTCGGGGGTAGCAATCAGCCCCAGCATTTT.

The V call is TRBV20-1, the J call TRBJ2-7; 7 bases are a match to TRBD2. The length of the CDR3 is 14 residues. Unmatched junction bases numbered 9, after V lost 3 bases and J lost 4 bases. In germline, CDR1 is DFQATT, CDR2 SNEGSKA (reference sequence). CDR3 DNA: TGCAGTGCTAGCAGGCCTAGCGGTCCTTACGAGCAGTACTTC. Amino acids: CSASRPSGPYEQYF.

The chain uses TRBV6-2 or TRBV6-3 and TRBJ2-7; D is possibly TRBD2 (5 bases). Trimming removed 0 bases from V and 0 bases from J, with 12 bases in between. CDR3 length: 16 residues. CDR1 MNHEY and CDR2 SVGEGT come from the germline V gene. Written as DNA, the CDR3 is TGTGCCAGCAGTTACTCAGCGGAACGGCCCTCCTACGAGCAGTACTTC. Residues: CASSYSAERPSYEQYF.

V usage is TRBV3-1 and J usage is TRBJ2-1; D remains ambiguous. Germline CDR1 LGHDT, CDR2 YNNKEL (reference sequence). V was clipped by 1 base and J by 9 bases, with 13 bases between them. The CDR3 is 14 amino acids. CDR3 coding DNA: TGTGCCAGCAGCCAAGCACGAGTGTCGGGTGAGCAGTTCTTC. This encodes CASSQARVSGEQFF.

This clonotype was counted many times. The junction and the germline gene differ at one end; a read error may be behind it. The chain joins TRBV2 to TRBJ2-3; D is unresolved. The CDR3 sequence is 10 residues long. Germline loops: CDR1 SNHLY, CDR2 FYNNEI. CDR3 coding DNA: TGTGCCAGCAGCACGCCAATAGGGTGTTTT. Translation gives CASSTPIGCF.

This clonotype has just a few counts. The chain's CDR3 is CASSNTGNEQYF. CDR3 nucleotide sequence: TGTGCCAGCAGTAATACAGGGAACGAGCAGTACTTC. The V and J genes are TRBV7-2 and TRBJ2-7, with a weak D call TRBD1 (6 bases). V was pared by 6 bases and J by 5 bases, with 11 bases between. The CDR3 has 12 residues. Germline V CDR1 and CDR2: SGHTA, FQGNSA.

As to this clonotype: This may stem from a read error, because a much larger clone lies one nucleotide away. The CDR3 nucleotides read TGTGCCAGCAGCCCCACATGGGTCGACTACAATGAGCAGTTCTTC. This codes for CASSPTWVDYNEQFF. The J gene is TRBJ2-1, the V gene TRBV7-9; D remains unclear. V shed 5 bases and J shed 3 bases, with 14 bases lying between them. This CDR3 spans 15 amino acids. CDR1 is SEHNR and CDR2 is FQNEAQ in the germline V gene (reference sequence).

This clonotype was seen only a few times. This chain links TRBV14 with TRBJ2-1; D is ambiguous. The length of the CDR3 is 14 residues. Germline CDR1 SGHDN, CDR2 FVKESK. Trimming removed 6 bases at V and 7 bases at J, with 16 bases between. Written as DNA, the CDR3 is TGTGCCAGCAGTCTAATGATCGCCGAGAATGAGCAGTTCTTC. As protein: CASSLMIAENEQFF.

This clonotype was detected a few times. The V call is TRBV7-9, the J call TRBJ1-1, with D possibly TRBD1 on 5 matching bases. The V gene's germline CDR1 is SEHNR and CDR2 FQNEAQ (reference sequence). The V end was cut by 1 base, the J end by 4 bases, with 10 bases between. The CDR3 consists of 14 residues. The CDR3 DNA is TGTGCCAGCAGCTTAGGGGACCTGCTCACTGAAGCTTTCTTT. This gives the protein CASSLGDLLTEAFF.

This clonotype was seen only a few times. V and J are TRBV29-1 and TRBJ2-1, with 9 bases matching TRBD2. The germline V gene has CDR1 SQVTM and CDR2 ANQGSEA. The CDR3 contains 21 residues. The J segment lost 1 base and the V segment lost 6 bases, leaving 25 bases of the junction unmatched. The CDR3 DNA follows: TGCAGCGTATTGAGGCCTAACCGAGGCGGGAGGGCCCTACGATCCTACAATGAGCAGTTCTTC. It codes for CSVLRPNRGGRALRSYNEQFF.

The sample holds a few counts of this clonotype. The J gene is TRBJ2-7, the V gene TRBV15, with TRBD1 as a possible D gene (5 bases). From germline, CDR1 is LNHNV and CDR2 YYDKDF (reference sequence). Deletions cut 4 bases from V and 2 bases from J, with 12 bases between. This CDR3 has 14 amino acids. The CDR3 spells CATSIRQKTYEQYF. CDR3 in DNA: TGTGCCACCAGCATACGACAGAAGACCTACGAGCAGTACTTC.

This clonotype was seen a few times. The V gene is TRBV27, the J gene TRBJ2-3; D may be TRBD1 (5 bases). The germline CDR1 and CDR2 sequences are MNHEY and SMNVEV (reference sequence). The CDR3 has 14 residues. Trimming stripped 3 bases from V and 3 bases from J, with 10 bases between. CDR3 DNA: TGTGCCAGCAGTTTCAGGGTAGATACAGATACGCAGTATTTT. Amino acids: CASSFRVDTDTQYF.

This clonotype was seen a few times. The gene calls are TRBV7-3 and TRBJ2-1; TRBD2 aligns across 10 bases. Germline CDR1 is SGHTA and CDR2 is FQGTGA. V lost 5 bases and J lost 8; bases outside the gene matches: 18. The CDR3 sequence is 18 residues long. The CDR3 spells CASSTGPGAGGPYDEQFF. CDR3 nucleotide sequence: TGTGCCAGCAGCACCGGACCGGGAGCGGGAGGGCCTTACGATGAGCAGTTCTTC.

The chain couples TRBV10-3 to TRBJ2-7; D unresolved. V gave up 0 bases and J gave up 2 bases, with 5 bases separating them. The CDR3 consists of 13 residues. The germline V gene has CDR1 ENHRY and CDR2 SYGVKD. The CDR3 region is CAISESVTYEQYF. The CDR3 DNA is TGTGCCATCAGTGAGTCAGTGACCTACGAGCAGTACTTC.

V and J are TRBV5-8 and TRBJ2-3; 16 nucleotides match TRBD2. The length of the CDR3 is 16 residues. Germline V gene lookup returns CDR1 SGHTS and CDR2 YDEGEE. V dropped 4 bases and J dropped 6; count of bases not matched to a gene: 5. The CDR3 DNA follows: TGTGCCAGCAGCGGAGGGACTAGCGGGAGGGGTGATACGCAGTATTTT. Protein: CASSGGTSGRGDTQYF.

This clonotype occurred many times. The chain uses TRBV7-6 and TRBJ2-7; D unresolved. The germline V and J ends were trimmed by 5 bases and 0 bases, with 17 bases remaining between them. Germline V gene sequence: CDR1 SGHVS, CDR2 FNYEAQ. The CDR3 has 16 residues. The CDR3, as DNA: TGTGCCAGCAGCCGCAGTACAGTGCGGAGCTCCTACGAGCAGTACTTC. Protein product: CASSRSTVRSSYEQYF.

The chain has TRBV15 and TRBJ2-1; D is unclear. Germline loops: CDR1 LNHNV, CDR2 YYDKDF (reference sequence). The V end lost 2 bases, the J end lost 4 bases, and 6 bases lay between the germline ends. The CDR3 loop spans 13 amino acids. CDR3 in DNA: TGTGCCACCAGCAGATTACAATACAATGAGCAGTTCTTC. Protein: CATSRLQYNEQFF.